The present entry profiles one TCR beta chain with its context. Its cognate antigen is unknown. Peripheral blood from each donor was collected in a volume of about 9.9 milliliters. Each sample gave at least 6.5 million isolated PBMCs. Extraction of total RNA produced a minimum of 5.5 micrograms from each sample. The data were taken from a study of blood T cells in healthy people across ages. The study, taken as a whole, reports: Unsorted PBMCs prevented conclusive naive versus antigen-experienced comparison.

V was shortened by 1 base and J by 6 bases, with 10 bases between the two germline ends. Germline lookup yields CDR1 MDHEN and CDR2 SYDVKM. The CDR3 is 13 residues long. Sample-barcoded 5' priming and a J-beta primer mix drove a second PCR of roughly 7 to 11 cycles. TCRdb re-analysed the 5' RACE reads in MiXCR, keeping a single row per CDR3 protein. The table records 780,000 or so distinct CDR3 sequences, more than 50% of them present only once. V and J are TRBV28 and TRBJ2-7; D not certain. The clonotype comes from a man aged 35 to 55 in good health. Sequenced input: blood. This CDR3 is CASSLSRTSEQYF. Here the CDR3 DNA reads TGTGCCAGCAGTTTATCCAGGACCTCCGAGCAGTACTTC. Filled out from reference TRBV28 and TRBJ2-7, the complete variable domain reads DVKVTQSSRYLVKRTGEKVFLECVQDMDHENMFWYRQDPGLGLRLIYFSYDVKMKEKGDIPEGYSVSREKKERFSLILESASTNQTSMYLCASSLSRTSEQYFGPGTRLTVT.